This record looks at one T cell receptor beta chain sequence and its context. What it binds is unknown. Germline loops: CDR1 MDHEN, CDR2 SYDVKM. Trimming took off 5 bases at V and 4 bases at J, with 5 bases between the two ends. The CDR3 is made up of 11 amino acids. The data were obtained in a study of T cell repertoires in ileal Crohn's disease. Notes on the study in general: Clonal expansions were more frequent in active smokers than non-smokers at surgery.

Produced via immunoSEQ multiplex PCR; TCRdb's table is partial and in-frame only. Of 3,500 to 5,000 clones in the sample, more than 75% were seen once. The chain combines TRBV28 with TRBJ1-2, with D possibly matching TRBD1 (5 bases). This sequence was found in an adult with Crohn's disease. Source material: ileal tissue. This CDR3 is CASSDSYGYTF. DNA of the CDR3: TGTGCCAGCAGTGACAGCTATGGCTACACCTTC.